Below are 31 T cell receptor beta chains sequenced from a single sample in a study of early T cells in non-severe SARS-CoV-2 infection. TCRdb itself ran the 5' RACE reads through MiXCR, one entry per CDR3 protein. The top ten clones hold under 9.5% of a sample with tens of thousands of distinct CDR3 sequences, around 6.8% of them seen once. The sample taken for sequencing was whole blood. The source of these receptors is an adult who was a healthcare worker with PCR-confirmed SARS-CoV-2 infection or an uninfected control (not recorded which).

The V gene is TRBV12-3 or TRBV12-4, the J gene TRBJ2-7; 8 bases line up with TRBD2. The CDR3 sequence is 16 residues long. With V trimmed by 5 bases and J by 3 bases, 12 bases remained unmatched. The CDR3 coding sequence is TGTGCCAGCAGTCCCCTGGGGCGGGGGGACCGCTACGAGCAGTACTTC. Translating it yields CASSPLGRGDRYEQYF.

This clonotype was counted many times. This chain links TRBV28 with TRBJ2-1; D tentatively reads TRBD1 or TRBD2 (5 bases each). CDR1 MDHEN and CDR2 SYDVKM come from the germline V gene. The CDR3 is made up of 15 amino acids. V lost 6 bases, J lost 0 bases, and 12 bases lay in between. CDR3 nucleotides: TGTGCCAGCAGGGGGCTTGGGGGCTCCTACAATGAGCAGTTCTTC. Its protein is CASRGLGGSYNEQFF.

In the case of this clonotype: A single base separates this from a much larger clone, so it may be a read error. This chain links TRBV20-1 with TRBJ1-4; TRBD1 is a possible D gene (5 bases). This CDR3 is built from 12 residues. The germline CDR1 and CDR2 sequences are DFQATT and SNEGSKA (reference sequence). V lost 8 bases to trimming and J lost 5 bases, with 12 bases between them. CDR3 protein: CSSPDINEKLFF. The CDR3 nucleotides read TGCAGTTCCCCGGACATAAATGAAAAACTGTTTTTT.

This clonotype was found many times. The V gene is TRBV7-8, the J gene TRBJ1-2; no firm D call. CDR1 SGHVS and CDR2 FQNEAQ come from the germline V gene. The CDR3 extends over 15 amino acids. V lost 0 bases to trimming and J lost 4 bases, with 12 bases between them. CDR3 residues: CASSLALEGIYGYTF. The CDR3 DNA reads TGTGCCAGCAGCTTAGCGTTAGAAGGAATCTATGGCTACACCTTC.

This clonotype was picked up many times. The chain links TRBV18 to TRBJ2-7; D gene uncertain. Germline V CDR1 and CDR2: KGHSH, LQKENI. V was clipped by 2 bases and J by 2 bases, with 10 bases between them. This CDR3 is 14 amino acids long. Here the CDR3 DNA reads TGTGCCAGCTCACCAGGGTCGCTCCCCTACGAGCAGTACTTC. It codes for CASSPGSLPYEQYF.

This clonotype came up many times. The chain carries TRBV29-1 and TRBJ2-1; D not certain. The CDR3 covers 12 residues. V was trimmed by 3 bases and J by 3 bases, leaving 6 bases between them. Germline V lookup: CDR1 SQVTM, CDR2 ANQGSEA. CDR3: CSVDAYYNEQFF. The CDR3 DNA reads as TGCAGCGTTGACGCCTACTACAATGAGCAGTTCTTC.

This clonotype was recorded many times. V is TRBV7-6 and J is TRBJ1-2; no clear D. Germline CDR1 reads SGHVS; CDR2 reads FNYEAQ. Trimming cost V 7 bases and J 6 bases, with 18 bases left between them. The CDR3 is made up of 14 amino acids. The CDR3 DNA sequence: TGTGCCAGCACCCCACGCGCTGGGGATCATGGCTACACCTTC. Protein product: CASTPRAGDHGYTF.

In its sample, this clonotype was seen a few times. J is TRBJ2-7 and V is TRBV4-2, with D possibly matching TRBD1 (5 bases). Trimming took off 4 bases at V and 0 bases at J, with 16 bases between the two ends. Germline values: CDR1 LGHNA, CDR2 YNFKEQ. CDR3 length: 16 residues. This CDR3 reads CASSPRLVDSSYEQYF. The CDR3 nucleotides are TGTGCCAGCAGCCCCCGGCTGGTTGACAGCTCCTACGAGCAGTACTTC.

This clonotype has a handful of counts. This rearrangement joins TRBV6-2 or TRBV6-3 to TRBJ1-5; D remains unclear. Germline-derived CDR1 and CDR2 are MNHEY and SVGEGT. V dropped 7 bases and J dropped 0 bases, with 13 bases sitting between them. The CDR3 has 15 residues. The CDR3 bases are TGTGCCAGCATGGAGGGAGGTCATAGCAATCAGCCCCAGCATTTT. Protein: CASMEGGHSNQPQHF.

This clonotype occurred a few times. This chain uses TRBV6-2 or TRBV6-3 with TRBJ2-1; 11 bases are a match to TRBD2. Germline assignment: CDR1 MNHEY and CDR2 SVGEGT. V shed 0 bases, J shed 1 base, and the junction held 5 bases outside the gene matches. The CDR3 consists of 18 residues. The CDR3 sequence is CASSYSTSGDYSYNEQFF. The CDR3 coding sequence is TGTGCCAGCAGTTACTCGACTAGCGGGGACTATTCCTACAATGAGCAGTTCTTC.

This clonotype was seen at least ten times. The gene calls are TRBV24-1 and TRBJ1-5, with 8 bases identical to TRBD1. V shed 6 bases, J shed 5 bases, and the junction held 17 bases outside the gene matches. The CDR3 spans 18 residues. Germline CDR1 KGHDR, CDR2 SFDVKD. CDR3 sequence: CATSPSRTGIKGHQPQHF. CDR3 bases: TGTGCCACCAGTCCATCGAGGACAGGGATTAAGGGTCATCAGCCCCAGCATTTT.

This clonotype was seen ten or more times. The V and J genes are TRBV20-1 and TRBJ1-1; no firm D call. The germline CDR1 and CDR2 sequences are DFQATT and SNEGSKA (reference sequence). Deletions cut 6 bases from V and 3 bases from J, with 17 bases between. This CDR3 is built from 14 residues. As DNA, the CDR3 is TGCAGTGCCCTCCGCGGTCGCAGACACACTGAAGCTTTCTTT. Residues: CSALRGRRHTEAFF.

This clonotype was counted only a few times. The CDR3 here is CASSMFRALNQPQHF. In DNA, the CDR3 is TGTGCCAGTAGTATGTTCAGGGCCCTAAATCAGCCCCAGCATTTT. The V and J genes are TRBV19 and TRBJ1-5; D might be TRBD1 (5 bases). V gave up 3 bases and J gave up 4 bases, with 13 bases separating them. There are 15 residues in the CDR3. Germline V gene sequence: CDR1 LNHDA, CDR2 SQIVND (reference sequence).

This clonotype occurred a few times. This chain connects TRBV6-6 to TRBJ2-5; possibly TRBD2 for D (5 bases). Germline V lookup: CDR1 MNHNY, CDR2 SVGAGI (reference sequence). The CDR3 sequence is 14 residues long. V lost 8 bases to trimming and J lost 5 bases, with 18 bases between them. CDR3 protein: CASDQRQRGETQYF. The CDR3 nucleotides read TGTGCCAGCGATCAGCGGCAGAGAGGGGAGACCCAGTACTTC.

This clonotype was seen ten or more times. This chain connects TRBV6-4 to TRBJ2-1; tentatively, D is TRBD2 (5 bases). Trimming took 5 bases from V and 5 from J, leaving 10 bases between them. This CDR3 is 13 amino acids long. Germline values: CDR1 MRHNA, CDR2 SNTAGT. The DNA for the CDR3 is TGTGCCAGCAGTCCTACTAGTCACAATGAGCAGTTCTTC. Amino acids: CASSPTSHNEQFF.

This chain connects TRBV19 to TRBJ1-2, with no clear D. In germline, CDR1 is LNHDA, CDR2 SQIVND (reference sequence). The CDR3 has 12 residues. The ends were cut back, 1 base at V and 4 bases at J, with 4 bases in the middle. The CDR3 sequence: CASSIAAYGYTF. The CDR3, as DNA: TGTGCCAGTAGTATAGCGGCCTATGGCTACACCTTC.

The chain carries TRBV6-5 and TRBJ1-1, with D tentatively TRBD1 (6 bases). The CDR3 runs 16 residues. Trimming cost V 2 bases and J 1 base, with 14 bases left between them. Germline V gene data show CDR1 as MNHEY and CDR2 as SVGAGI. The CDR3 loop is CASSYRETGPNTEAFF. Written as DNA, the CDR3 is TGTGCCAGCAGTTACCGGGAGACAGGACCGAACACTGAAGCTTTCTTT.

This clonotype was counted a few times. The chain recombines TRBV21-1 with TRBJ1-5; the tabulated D call, TRBD1, remains unverified against the DNA. TRBV21-1 is tagged as a pseudogene. This CDR3 comprises 17 residues. The CDR3, as DNA: TGTGCCAGCAGCAAAGAAGGCAGGGCTTATAGCAATCAGCCCCAGCATTTT. It encodes CASSKEGRAYSNQPQHF.

In this sample, this clonotype turned up a few times. The chain recombines TRBV7-3 with TRBJ2-1; no firm D call. In germline, CDR1 is SGHTA, CDR2 FQGTGA. This CDR3 has 13 residues. The V gene lost 1 base and the J gene lost 6 bases, with 7 bases spanning the gap. Here the CDR3 DNA reads TGTGCCAGCAGCTTAATTAGCTCCAATGAGCAGTTCTTC. It translates to CASSLISSNEQFF.

This clonotype occurred many times. The gene calls are TRBV7-2 and TRBJ2-4; 8 bases are a match to TRBD1. The V and J ends lost 3 bases and 5 bases, in that order; junction bases with no gene match: 3. Germline V gene data show CDR1 as SGHTA and CDR2 as FQGNSA. The CDR3 consists of 14 residues. In DNA form, the CDR3 reads TGTGCCAGCAGCTTTAAACAGGGGGAAAACATTCAGTACTTC. It codes for CASSFKQGENIQYF.

The sample holds a few counts of this clonotype. The CDR3 DNA reads TGCGCCAGCAGCCAACGATGGGGGACAGATACGCAGTATTTT. This sequence encodes CASSQRWGTDTQYF. The rearrangement uses TRBV4-3 and TRBJ2-3, with D perhaps given as TRBD1 or TRBD2 (5 bases each). Per germline, CDR1 LGHNA and CDR2 YSLEER. This CDR3 is built from 14 residues. Trimming shortened V by 2 bases and J by 3 bases, and 9 bases separated the two germline ends.

This clonotype has more than one count but fewer than ten. This sequence joins TRBV6-2 or TRBV6-3 and TRBJ1-6; D ambiguous. Germline V gives CDR1 MNHEY, CDR2 SVGEGT. V was pared by 2 bases and J by 18 bases, with 17 bases between. The CDR3 has 13 residues. Written as DNA, the CDR3 is TGTGCCAGCAGTTACGTCGTTGACACCAAGCCCCACTTT. Translation gives CASSYVVDTKPHF.

This clonotype was counted between two and nine times. This sequence joins TRBV28 and TRBJ2-1; tentatively, D is TRBD2 (5 bases). The CDR3 is 16 amino acids. Germline CDR1 reads MDHEN; CDR2 reads SYDVKM. Trimming took off 3 bases at V and 8 bases at J, with 20 bases between the two ends. The CDR3 loop reads CASSFRRIGRADEQFF. The CDR3 DNA follows: TGTGCCAGCAGTTTTAGGAGGATTGGAAGGGCCGATGAGCAGTTCTTC.

In its sample, this clonotype was seen many times. The V gene is TRBV13, the J gene TRBJ1-2, with D possibly TRBD1 on 5 matching bases. CDR3 length: 14 amino acids. Trimming took off 3 bases at V and 7 bases at J, with 15 bases between the two ends. Germline assignment: CDR1 PRHDT and CDR2 FYEKMQ (reference sequence). CDR3: CASSFGGSGVGYTF. CDR3 DNA: TGTGCCAGCAGCTTCGGGGGGTCCGGAGTTGGCTACACCTTC.

CDR3 residues: CASSMRRGDSGEKLFF. Written as DNA, the CDR3 is TGTGCCAGCAGCATGCGGAGGGGGGACTCGGGTGAAAAACTGTTTTTT. The chain recombines TRBV21-1 with TRBJ1-4; the DNA was not compared with TRBD1, the D call given in the table. TRBV21-1 is noted as a pseudogene. The CDR3 is 16 residues long.

The gene calls are TRBV5-4 and TRBJ1-2; 8 bases line up with TRBD1. V lost 4 bases to trimming and J lost 6 bases; unmatched junction nucleotides: 8. CDR3 length equals 14 residues. Per germline, CDR1 SGHNT and CDR2 YYREEE (reference sequence). The CDR3 here is CASSLDRAPHGYTF. Here the CDR3 DNA reads TGTGCCAGCAGCCTGGACAGGGCTCCCCATGGCTACACCTTC. The full variable domain, with the rest looked up from reference TRBV5-4 and TRBJ1-2, is ETGVTQSPTHLIKTRGQQVTLRCSSQSGHNTVSWYQQALGQGPQFIFQYYREEENGRGNFPPRFSGLQFPNYSSELNVNALELDDSALYLCASSLDRAPHGYTFGSGTRLTVV.

This clonotype came up a few times. V and J are TRBV4-2 and TRBJ2-3; maybe TRBD1 (6 bases). CDR1 is LGHNA and CDR2 is YNFKEQ in the germline V gene. The length of the CDR3 is 17 residues. V lost 0 bases, J lost 1 base, and 14 bases lay in between. This CDR3 reads CASSQENLRTGTDTQYF. The CDR3 DNA sequence: TGTGCCAGCAGCCAAGAGAATCTAAGGACAGGCACAGATACGCAGTATTTT.

V gene TRBV20-1 combines with J gene TRBJ2-5; 7 bases line up with TRBD1. Looked up from germline, CDR1 is DFQATT and CDR2 is SNEGSKA (reference sequence). The CDR3 covers 13 residues. The J segment lost 2 bases and the V segment lost 3 bases, leaving 3 bases of the junction unmatched. CDR3 bases: TGCAGTGCTAGGAGGGGGCCTCAAGAGACCCAGTACTTC. It specifies CSARRGPQETQYF.

J is TRBJ1-5 and V is TRBV28; 8 nucleotides match TRBD1. The germline V gene encodes CDR1 MDHEN and CDR2 SYDVKM. Trimming cost V 8 bases and J 0 bases; bases outside gene matches: 18. The CDR3 extends over 19 amino acids. In DNA form, the CDR3 reads TGTGCCAGCGGATTGACAGGGGTAGGCCGAGGATATAGCAATCAGCCCCAGCATTTT. This translates into CASGLTGVGRGYSNQPQHF.

This clonotype was observed a handful of times. The V call is TRBV5-4, the J call TRBJ1-6; a weak D match, TRBD1 (5 bases). CDR1 and CDR2 (germline): SGHNT, YYREEE (reference sequence). The length of the CDR3 is 14 residues. Deletions cut 4 bases from V and 4 bases from J, with 9 bases between. In DNA form, the CDR3 reads TGTGCCAGCAGCCTCCGACAGTATAATTCACCCCTCCACTTT. Translating gives CASSLRQYNSPLHF.

This clonotype was seen ten or more times. The CDR3 DNA follows: TGCAGCGTTAACCGGGGACAGCGTCGGACCCAGTACTTC. Residues: CSVNRGQRRTQYF. The gene calls are TRBV20-1 and TRBJ2-5; 7 bases align to TRBD1. This CDR3 has 13 amino acids. Germline lookup yields CDR1 DFQATT and CDR2 SNEGSKA (reference sequence).